A selection of T cell receptor beta chains follows, all from one sample in a study of cytomegalovirus exposure and HLA in healthy donors. Data came from immunoSEQ multiplex PCR; TCRdb stores just in-frame clones and leaves some out. The data contain about 160,000 clones, around three quarters of them singletons. The sample comprised PBMCs. The receptors come from a woman aged 40 to 50 in good health and CMV-seronegative. Each CDR3 is given with its conserved first and last residue. Fields, in order: clone size, V gene, J gene, D gene, CDR3 protein, CDR3 DNA. The D gene is left open where the match is weak. Clone size is not always given. Where it is, it says once, few, many or a class for expanded clones.

abundance: NA
v_gene: TRBV27
j_gene: TRBJ1-2
d_gene: NA
CDR3aa: CASRATATPNYGYTF
CDR3nt: TGTGCCAGCAGGGCGACGGCGACTCCTAACTATGGCTACACCTTC

abundance: NA
v_gene: TRBV4-2
j_gene: TRBJ2-3
d_gene: TRBD2
CDR3aa: CASSLVVAGRTDTQYF
CDR3nt: TGTGCCAGCAGCCTGGTGGTAGCGGGTCGCACAGATACGCAGTATTTT

abundance: NA
v_gene: TRBV27
j_gene: TRBJ1-2
d_gene: NA
CDR3aa: CASSLDSRAHYGYTF
CDR3nt: TGTGCCAGCAGTCTCGACAGCCGGGCCCACTATGGCTACACCTTC

abundance: once
v_gene: TRBV28
j_gene: TRBJ1-4
d_gene: NA
CDR3aa: CASSSSWGGGEKLFF
CDR3nt: TGTGCCAGCAGTTCCTCATGGGGAGGGGGTGAAAAACTGTTTTTT

abundance: NA
v_gene: TRBV7-8
j_gene: TRBJ1-1
d_gene: NA
CDR3aa: CASSPLEDTEAFF
CDR3nt: TGTGCCAGCAGCCCATTGGAGGACACTGAAGCTTTCTTT

abundance: few
v_gene: TRBV27
j_gene: TRBJ2-7
d_gene: TRBD2
CDR3aa: CASSLGGVGYEQYF
CDR3nt: TGTGCCAGCAGTCTCGGGGGGGTGGGTTACGAGCAGTACTTC

abundance: once
v_gene: TRBV5-5
j_gene: TRBJ1-1
d_gene: TRBD1
CDR3aa: CASSLTGGNTEAFF
CDR3nt: TGTGCCAGCAGCTTGACAGGGGGCAACACTGAAGCTTTCTTT

abundance: once
v_gene: TRBV5-8
j_gene: TRBJ1-5
d_gene: NA
CDR3aa: CASSLAGDPRGYQPQHF
CDR3nt: TGTGCCAGCAGCTTGGCGGGGGACCCCAGAGGCTATCAGCCCCAGCATTTT

abundance: NA
v_gene: TRBV27
j_gene: TRBJ2-4
d_gene: NA
CDR3aa: CASSSFPRRGQNIQYF
CDR3nt: TGTGCCAGCAGTTCTTTCCCCCGCAGGGGACAAAACATTCAGTACTTC

abundance: NA
v_gene: TRBV6-1
j_gene: TRBJ2-5
d_gene: NA
CDR3aa: CASSEAPGETQYF
CDR3nt: TGTGCCAGCAGTGAAGCGCCAGGGGAGACCCAGTACTTC

abundance: NA
v_gene: TRBV20-1
j_gene: TRBJ1-1
d_gene: NA
CDR3aa: CSARGGTEAFF
CDR3nt: TGCAGTGCTAGAGGCGGGACTGAAGCTTTCTTT

abundance: NA
v_gene: TRBV6-1
j_gene: TRBJ2-5
d_gene: NA
CDR3aa: CASSERGRKETQYF
CDR3nt: TGTGCCAGCAGTGAACGAGGTCGGAAAGAGACCCAGTACTTC

abundance: NA
v_gene: TRBV11-2
j_gene: TRBJ1-1
d_gene: NA
CDR3aa: CASSLDRSPGYEAFF
CDR3nt: TGTGCCAGCAGCTTAGACCGTTCGCCCGGGTATGAAGCTTTCTTT

abundance: NA
v_gene: TRBV5-4
j_gene: TRBJ1-4
d_gene: TRBD1
CDR3aa: CASSLGTGDEKLFF
CDR3nt: TGTGCCAGCAGCTTGGGGACAGGGGATGAAAAACTGTTTTTT

abundance: NA
v_gene: TRBV7-6
j_gene: TRBJ2-1
d_gene: TRBD2
CDR3aa: CASQRLADPYNEQFF
CDR3nt: TGTGCCAGCCAGAGGCTAGCGGACCCGTACAATGAGCAGTTCTTC

abundance: NA
v_gene: TRBV18
j_gene: TRBJ1-1
d_gene: NA
CDR3aa: CASSRLTATEAFF
CDR3nt: TGTGCCAGCTCCCGTCTGACTGCTACTGAAGCTTTCTTT

abundance: NA
v_gene: TRBV5-1
j_gene: TRBJ2-1
d_gene: TRBD2
CDR3aa: CASSSTPGTSGGNEQFF
CDR3nt: TGCGCCAGCAGCTCCACTCCCGGGACTAGCGGCGGCAATGAGCAGTTCTTC

abundance: NA
v_gene: TRBV5-1
j_gene: TRBJ2-3
d_gene: TRBD2
CDR3aa: CASSSGTSGRPSTDTQYF
CDR3nt: TGCGCCAGCAGCTCCGGGACTAGCGGGAGGCCGAGCACAGATACGCAGTATTTT

abundance: NA
v_gene: TRBV7-9
j_gene: TRBJ1-4
d_gene: TRBD1
CDR3aa: CASSRDRSNEKLFF
CDR3nt: TGTGCCAGCAGTAGGGACAGAAGTAATGAAAAACTGTTTTTT

abundance: NA
v_gene: TRBV15
j_gene: TRBJ1-4
d_gene: TRBD1
CDR3aa: CATSRDQGAEEKLFF
CDR3nt: TGTGCCACCAGCAGAGATCAGGGGGCGGAGGAAAAACTGTTTTTT

abundance: once
v_gene: TRBV30
j_gene: TRBJ2-1
d_gene: NA
CDR3aa: CAWSAWQGNNEQFF
CDR3nt: TGTGCCTGGAGTGCGTGGCAGGGGAACAATGAGCAGTTCTTC

abundance: once
v_gene: TRBV30
j_gene: TRBJ1-5
d_gene: TRBD1
CDR3aa: CAWREGQGAGRGYQPQHF
CDR3nt: TGTGCCTGGAGGGAAGGGCAGGGGGCAGGACGTGGGTACCAGCCCCAGCATTTT

abundance: NA
v_gene: TRBV30
j_gene: TRBJ2-1
d_gene: NA
CDR3aa: CAWSVLSIGEQFF
CDR3nt: TGTGCCTGGAGTGTACTTAGTATCGGTGAGCAGTTCTTC

abundance: NA
v_gene: TRBV6-4
j_gene: TRBJ2-3
d_gene: TRBD1
CDR3aa: CASSDGTGTDTQYF
CDR3nt: TGTGCCAGCAGTGACGGGACAGGCACAGATACGCAGTATTTT

abundance: NA
v_gene: TRBV7-8
j_gene: TRBJ2-7
d_gene: TRBD2
CDR3aa: CASSPYRLAGGIYEQYF
CDR3nt: TGTGCCAGCAGCCCTTATCGTTTAGCGGGAGGTATTTACGAGCAGTACTTC

abundance: NA
v_gene: TRBV5-1
j_gene: TRBJ1-4
d_gene: NA
CDR3aa: CASSLAGIGGEKLFF
CDR3nt: TGCGCCAGCAGCTTGGCCGGGATAGGAGGTGAAAAACTGTTTTTT

abundance: NA
v_gene: TRBV7-9
j_gene: TRBJ1-1
d_gene: NA
CDR3aa: CASSSTEYTEAFF
CDR3nt: TGTGCCAGCAGCTCGACAGAGTACACTGAAGCTTTCTTT

abundance: NA
v_gene: TRBV11-2
j_gene: TRBJ2-2
d_gene: TRBD2
CDR3aa: CASSPGLASTGELFF
CDR3nt: TGTGCCAGCAGCCCGGGACTAGCGAGCACCGGGGAGCTGTTTTTT

abundance: NA
v_gene: TRBV6-1
j_gene: TRBJ2-3
d_gene: TRBD2
CDR3aa: CASSGTSGLPDTQYF
CDR3nt: TGTGCCAGCAGTGGGACTAGCGGGTTACCAGATACGCAGTATTTT

abundance: NA
v_gene: TRBV9
j_gene: TRBJ2-7
d_gene: TRBD1
CDR3aa: CASSAEGEQGAYEQYF
CDR3nt: TGTGCCAGCAGCGCCGAGGGAGAGCAGGGGGCTTACGAGCAGTACTTC

abundance: NA
v_gene: TRBV7-8
j_gene: TRBJ2-7
d_gene: NA
CDR3aa: CASRTRGSYEQYF
CDR3nt: TGTGCCAGCAGGACTAGGGGTTCCTACGAGCAGTACTTC

abundance: NA
v_gene: TRBV9
j_gene: TRBJ2-5
d_gene: TRBD1
CDR3aa: CASSFTGQGSETQYF
CDR3nt: TGTGCCAGCAGCTTCACGGGACAGGGGTCAGAGACCCAGTACTTC

abundance: NA
v_gene: TRBV19
j_gene: TRBJ1-5
d_gene: NA
CDR3aa: CASSPKTGSYSNQPQHF
CDR3nt: TGTGCCAGTAGTCCTAAGACCGGGTCTTATAGCAATCAGCCCCAGCATTTT

abundance: once
v_gene: TRBV19
j_gene: TRBJ2-2
d_gene: NA
CDR3aa: CASSSGVKAGELFF
CDR3nt: TGTGCCAGTAGTAGCGGGGTGAAGGCCGGGGAGCTGTTTTTT

abundance: few
v_gene: TRBV9
j_gene: TRBJ2-5
d_gene: TRBD2
CDR3aa: CASSALAGGPGETQYF
CDR3nt: TGTGCCAGCAGCGCACTAGCGGGAGGGCCTGGTGAGACCCAGTACTTC

abundance: NA
v_gene: TRBV5-1
j_gene: TRBJ2-7
d_gene: TRBD2
CDR3aa: CASSLGGLAGLYEQYF
CDR3nt: TGCGCCAGCAGCTTGGGGGGACTAGCGGGACTCTACGAGCAGTACTTC

abundance: few
v_gene: TRBV10-3
j_gene: TRBJ1-1
d_gene: NA
CDR3aa: CAIRTGTSNTEAFF
CDR3nt: TGTGCCATCAGGACCGGGACTTCGAACACTGAAGCTTTCTTT

abundance: NA
v_gene: TRBV29-1
j_gene: TRBJ2-7
d_gene: TRBD2
CDR3aa: CSVVLAGGPREQYF
CDR3nt: TGCAGCGTGGTGCTAGCGGGAGGGCCAAGGGAGCAGTACTTC

abundance: NA
v_gene: TRBV6-5
j_gene: TRBJ2-2
d_gene: NA
CDR3aa: CASSSNTGELFF
CDR3nt: TGTGCCAGCAGTTCTAACACCGGGGAGCTGTTTTTT

abundance: few
v_gene: TRBV19
j_gene: TRBJ2-1
d_gene: NA
CDR3aa: CASSTNPGGEQFF
CDR3nt: TGTGCCAGTAGTACAAACCCGGGGGGCGAGCAGTTCTTC

abundance: NA
v_gene: TRBV29-1
j_gene: TRBJ2-5
d_gene: NA
CDR3aa: CSVYRLEGTQYF
CDR3nt: TGCAGCGTTTACAGACTAGAGGGGACCCAGTACTTC

abundance: NA
v_gene: TRBV9
j_gene: TRBJ2-1
d_gene: TRBD2
CDR3aa: CASTPGTSGRLPVEQFF
CDR3nt: TGTGCCAGCACCCCCGGGACTAGCGGGAGACTTCCGGTGGAGCAGTTCTTC

abundance: NA
v_gene: TRBV29-1
j_gene: TRBJ1-1
d_gene: NA
CDR3aa: CSVIKRGGENNAEAFF
CDR3nt: TGCAGCGTTATCAAGCGGGGGGGAGAAAATAATGCTGAAGCTTTCTTT

abundance: once
v_gene: TRBV30
j_gene: TRBJ2-7
d_gene: NA
CDR3aa: CAWKGTYEQYF
CDR3nt: TGTGCCTGGAAGGGGACCTACGAGCAGTACTTC

abundance: NA
v_gene: TRBV25-1
j_gene: TRBJ2-1
d_gene: TRBD2
CDR3aa: CASSSTSGRGDEQFF
CDR3nt: TGTGCCAGCAGTTCAACTAGCGGGAGAGGCGATGAGCAGTTCTTC

abundance: NA
v_gene: TRBV27
j_gene: TRBJ2-5
d_gene: NA
CDR3aa: CATSQETQYF
CDR3nt: TGTGCCACCTCCCAAGAGACCCAGTACTTC

abundance: NA
v_gene: TRBV6-5
j_gene: TRBJ2-7
d_gene: TRBD2
CDR3aa: CASSYSLAGGPYEQYF
CDR3nt: TGTGCCAGCAGTTACTCATTAGCGGGAGGGCCCTACGAGCAGTACTTC

abundance: once
v_gene: TRBV9
j_gene: TRBJ2-1
d_gene: TRBD2
CDR3aa: CASSGKPWTSGIIDEQFF
CDR3nt: TGTGCCAGCAGCGGGAAGCCTTGGACTAGCGGGATAATCGATGAGCAGTTCTTC

abundance: few
v_gene: TRBV30
j_gene: TRBJ1-1
d_gene: NA
CDR3aa: CAWSRGGPEAFF
CDR3nt: TGTGCCTGGAGTAGAGGGGGTCCTGAAGCTTTCTTT